This T cell receptor (beta chain) was captured in a study of blood T cell repertoires in COVID-19. Study-level information: COVID-19 samples, acute and convalescent, were from the United States, Italy and Spain. T cells, B-cell-depleted T cells, or PBMCs provided the cDNA or gDNA that served as material.

Methods used by the authors: Estimated nucleated cell counts came from reference gene primer amplification. Profiled with immunoSEQ multiplex PCR; TCRdb holds only in-frame clones, not every one. V and J calls and clone size are those listed in that table; D and trimming were worked out from the DNA. The sample has about 200,000 clones, 70% to 90% seen once. Per the germline V gene, CDR1 is PRHDT and CDR2 is FYEKMQ (reference sequence). CDR3 length: 13 amino acids. V shed 8 bases, J shed 10 bases, and the junction held 6 bases outside the gene matches. The J gene is TRBJ1-6, the V gene TRBV13; 9 bases map to TRBD1. This clonotype originated in a woman aged 40 to 50 with acute or convalescent COVID-19. Sequenced: peripheral blood. This chain's CDR3 is CASSGQGNSPLHF. The CDR3 DNA is TGTGCCAGCTCTGGACAGGGGAACTCACCCCTCCACTTT.